These 19 T cell receptor beta chains share one sample of origin, sequenced in a study of blood T cell repertoires in COVID-19. The repertoire was sequenced with immunoSEQ multiplex PCR; TCRdb's copy has only in-frame clones and lacks some. The data contain fewer than 200,000 clones, over 80% of them seen just once; the ten biggest clones take up roughly 4.5%. Sequencing was done on a sample of PBMCs or T cells enriched from blood (not recorded which). These receptors originate from a woman aged 45-60 years who had recovered from COVID-19.

The CDR3 loop reads CASSPPGIAGLETQYF. DNA for the CDR3: TGTGCCAGCAGCCCACCCGGGATAGCGGGCCTTGAGACCCAGTACTTC. The V call is TRBV7-9, the J call TRBJ2-5; TRBD2 agrees at 7 bases. The CDR3 is 16 residues long. Looked up from germline, CDR1 is SEHNR and CDR2 is FQNEAQ (reference sequence). V lost 5 bases to trimming and J lost 5 bases; unmatched junction nucleotides: 14. The full variable domain, in which reference TRBV7-9 and TRBJ2-5 provide the parts outside the CDR3, is DTGVSQNPRHKITKRGQNVTFRCDPISEHNRLYWYRQTLGQGPEFLTYFQNEAQLEKSRLLSDRFSAERPKGSFSTLEIQRTEQGDSAMYLCASSPPGIAGLETQYFGPGTRLLVL.

V gene TRBV7-2 combines with J gene TRBJ1-2; D is perhaps TRBD1 (5 bases). Germline lookup yields CDR1 SGHTA and CDR2 FQGNSA. The CDR3 spans 14 residues. Trimming stripped 5 bases from V and 2 bases from J, with 12 bases between. The CDR3 DNA reads as TGTGCCAGCAGCCGTAATCCAGGGAACTATGGCTACACCTTC. Protein: CASSRNPGNYGYTF.

This clone was detected only a few times. A read error may account for a junction end that differs from germline. The rearrangement uses TRBV7-2 and TRBJ2-1, with D possibly TRBD2 on 6 matching bases. The CDR3 spans 14 residues. Germline V gives CDR1 SGHTA, CDR2 FQGNSA. CDR3 in amino acids: CASSLGGAIYGGVF. CDR3 sequence (DNA): TGTGCCAGCAGCTTAGGGGGCGCTATCTACGGCGGGGTCTTC.

The rearrangement joins TRBV11-2 to TRBJ2-7; maybe TRBD1 (5 bases). The germline V gene encodes CDR1 SGHAT and CDR2 FQNNGV. V was shortened by 4 bases and J by 2 bases, with 9 bases between the two germline ends. The CDR3 contains 13 residues. DNA for the CDR3: TGTGCCAGCAGCTCAGGACAACCCTACGAGCAGTACGTC. The encoded protein is CASSSGQPYEQYV.

The chain employs TRBV30 and TRBJ1-3; tentative D call: TRBD1 (6 bases). The CDR3 consists of 18 residues. Trimming shortened V by 8 bases and J by 2 bases, and 28 bases separated the two germline ends. Germline V gives CDR1 GTSNPN, CDR2 SVGIG (reference sequence). The CDR3 DNA follows: TGTGCCGGCTTGAACAGGGAGCCCACGGCGCGAGCTGGAAACACCATATATTTT. It specifies CAGLNREPTARAGNTIYF.

This clone was seen a single time. The V gene is TRBV7-9, the J gene TRBJ1-4; 9 bases are shared with TRBD1. The CDR3 runs 15 residues. Trimming cost V 8 bases and J 8 bases; bases outside gene matches: 12. Germline V gene lookup returns CDR1 SEHNR and CDR2 FQNEAQ (reference sequence). CDR3 sequence: CASAPPDRGGEKLFF. DNA for the CDR3: TGTGCCAGCGCCCCACCCGACAGGGGGGGCGAAAAACTGTTTTTT.

The genes are TRBV6-5 and TRBJ1-5, with D hard to call. V was trimmed by 2 bases and J by 2 bases, leaving 7 bases between them. The CDR3 has 14 amino acids. Germline assignment: CDR1 MNHEY and CDR2 SVGAGI. In DNA, the CDR3 is TGTGCCAGCAGTTACGGGCAGGGCAATCAGCCCCAGCATTTT. This sequence encodes CASSYGQGNQPQHF.

The gene calls are TRBV30 and TRBJ2-1, with D perhaps TRBD2 (5 bases). Germline lookup yields CDR1 GTSNPN and CDR2 SVGIG (reference sequence). The CDR3 has 13 amino acids. Trimming shortened V by 2 bases and J by 8 bases, and 13 bases separated the two germline ends. The DNA of the CDR3 is TGTGCCTGGAGTAGACTGGGTAGCGATGAGCAGTTCTTC. Amino acids: CAWSRLGSDEQFF.

This chain links TRBV30 with TRBJ1-2; perhaps TRBD1 as D (5 bases). The V end was cut by 0 bases, the J end by 4 bases, with 9 bases between. CDR1 is GTSNPN, CDR2 SVGIG, per germline (reference sequence). The CDR3 is 13 amino acids. The DNA of the CDR3 is TGTGCCTGGAGTGTGTCAGGGTTCTATGGCTACACCTTC. This encodes CAWSVSGFYGYTF.

The V gene is TRBV28, the J gene TRBJ2-3, with 9 positions matching TRBD2. CDR3 size: 17 residues. With 2 bases clipped from V and 6 bases from J, the junction kept 12 bases outside the gene matches. CDR1 and CDR2 from the germline V gene are MDHEN and SYDVKM. CDR3 loop: CASSLGGPGLASDTQYF. CDR3 bases: TGTGCCAGCAGTTTAGGGGGTCCGGGACTAGCCAGCGATACGCAGTATTTT.

The chain recombines TRBV27 with TRBJ2-5; D perhaps matches TRBD2 (6 bases). Germline CDR1 is MNHEY and CDR2 is SMNVEV (reference sequence). This CDR3 is built from 13 residues. Trimming removed 5 bases from V and 4 bases from J, with 11 bases in between. This CDR3 reads CASSIDGRETQYF. As DNA, the CDR3 is TGTGCCAGCAGTATCGACGGGAGAGAGACCCAGTACTTC.

The gene calls are TRBV6-5 and TRBJ1-3; the match to TRBD1 covers 9 bases. The V gene end was trimmed by 5 bases and the J gene end by 2 bases; junction bases not matched to a gene: 4. This CDR3 has 15 amino acids. CDR1 MNHEY and CDR2 SVGAGI come from the germline V gene. Written as DNA, the CDR3 is TGTGCCAGCAGTACAGGGGGCTTTACTGGAAACACCATATATTTT. Translation: CASSTGGFTGNTIYF.

The chain joins TRBV11-3 to TRBJ1-6; no firm D call. CDR3 length equals 16 residues. V dropped 0 bases and J dropped 9 bases, with 15 bases sitting between them. The germline V gene encodes CDR1 SGHNT and CDR2 YENEEA. The chain's CDR3 is CASSLDDGRRGSPLHF. In DNA form, the CDR3 reads TGTGCCAGCAGCTTAGATGACGGACGACGGGGTTCACCCCTCCACTTT.

This clone was seen once. V and J are TRBV19 and TRBJ1-2, with TRBD1 matching 11 bases. Per the germline V gene, CDR1 is LNHDA and CDR2 is SQIVND (reference sequence). V shed 11 bases, J shed 4 bases, and the junction held 6 bases outside the gene matches. This CDR3 is built from 13 residues. As DNA, the CDR3 is TGTGCCGGGGGGACAGGGGGATTCTATGGCTACACCTTC. Its protein is CAGGTGGFYGYTF.

This clone appeared a few times. V is TRBV18 and J is TRBJ1-1; D might be TRBD1 (5 bases). The ends were cut back, 4 bases at V and 7 bases at J, with 10 bases in the middle. Looked up from germline, CDR1 is KGHSH and CDR2 is LQKENI. CDR3 length: 12 residues. CDR3 nucleotide sequence: TGTGCCAGCTCACACACAGGTCTTGAAGCTTTCTTT. The encoded protein is CASSHTGLEAFF.

This rearrangement joins TRBV11-2 to TRBJ2-1; the match to TRBD1 covers 9 bases. J gave up 10 bases and V 5 bases, and 9 bases lay outside the gene matches. The germline V gene encodes CDR1 SGHAT and CDR2 FQNNGV. This CDR3 is 14 amino acids long. This CDR3 is CASSKGQGTGEQFF. The CDR3 DNA follows: TGTGCCAGCAGCAAAGGACAGGGGACGGGGGAGCAGTTCTTC.

The chain employs TRBV6-5 and TRBJ1-2, with D perhaps TRBD1 (6 bases). CDR3 length: 13 amino acids. CDR1 is MNHEY and CDR2 is SVGAGI in the germline V gene. V was cut by 0 bases and J by 9 bases, with 11 bases left in between. CDR3 nucleotide sequence: TGTGCCAGCAGTTACTCGAGTAGGGGGAGCTACACCTTC. Protein: CASSYSSRGSYTF.

There are a few counts of this clone. The V gene is TRBV18, the J gene TRBJ2-1; 10 bases agree with TRBD2. J lost 8 bases, V lost 3 bases, and 13 bases had no gene match. Germline-derived CDR1 and CDR2 are KGHSH and LQKENI. This CDR3 contains 17 residues. CDR3 region: CASSPGFGAGGFDEQFF. CDR3 DNA sequence: TGTGCCAGCTCACCCGGCTTCGGAGCGGGAGGGTTCGATGAGCAGTTCTTC. Full variable domain (missing parts from reference TRBV18 and TRBJ2-1): NAGVMQNPRHLVRRRGQEARLRCSPMKGHSHVYWYRQLPEEGLKFMVYLQKENIIDESGMPKERFSAEFPKEGPSILRIQQVVRGDSAAYFCASSPGFGAGGFDEQFFGPGTRLTVL.

This chain uses TRBV30 with TRBJ1-4; 8 nucleotides agree with TRBD1. V was pared by 1 base and J by 8 bases, with 3 bases of the junction left unmatched. The CDR3 extends over 13 amino acids. Per the germline V gene, CDR1 is GTSNPN and CDR2 is SVGIG (reference sequence). In DNA, the CDR3 is TGTGCCTGGAGTGAACAGGGGGGGGAAAAACTGTTTTTT. Translated: CAWSEQGGEKLFF.